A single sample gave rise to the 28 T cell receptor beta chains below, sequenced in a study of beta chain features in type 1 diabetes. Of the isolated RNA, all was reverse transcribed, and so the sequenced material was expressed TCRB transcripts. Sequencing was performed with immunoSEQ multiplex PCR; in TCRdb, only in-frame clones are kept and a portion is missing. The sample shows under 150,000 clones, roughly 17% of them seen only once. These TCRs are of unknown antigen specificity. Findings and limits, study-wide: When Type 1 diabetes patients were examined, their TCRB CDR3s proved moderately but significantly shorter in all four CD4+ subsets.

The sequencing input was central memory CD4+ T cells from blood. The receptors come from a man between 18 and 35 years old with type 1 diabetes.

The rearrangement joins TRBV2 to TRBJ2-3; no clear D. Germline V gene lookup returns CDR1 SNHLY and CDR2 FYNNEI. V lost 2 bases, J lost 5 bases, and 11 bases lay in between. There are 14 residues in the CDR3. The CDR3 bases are TGTGCCAGCAGTGAATGGGCTAATATAGATACGCAGTATTTT. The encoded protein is CASSEWANIDTQYF.

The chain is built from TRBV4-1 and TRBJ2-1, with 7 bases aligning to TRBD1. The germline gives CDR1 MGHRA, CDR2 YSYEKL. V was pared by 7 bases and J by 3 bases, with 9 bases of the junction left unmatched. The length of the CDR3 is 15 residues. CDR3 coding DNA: TGCGCCAGCACCAAAGGGGGACAGAACTACAATGAGCAGTTCTTC. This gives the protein CASTKGGQNYNEQFF.

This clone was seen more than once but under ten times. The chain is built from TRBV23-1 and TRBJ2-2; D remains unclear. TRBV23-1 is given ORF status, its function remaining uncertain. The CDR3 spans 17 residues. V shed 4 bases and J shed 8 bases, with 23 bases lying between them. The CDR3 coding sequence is TGCGCCAGCAGTCCCCCGGCCATCACGGACCCCCCGGGGGAGCTGTTTTTT. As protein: CASSPPAITDPPGELFF.

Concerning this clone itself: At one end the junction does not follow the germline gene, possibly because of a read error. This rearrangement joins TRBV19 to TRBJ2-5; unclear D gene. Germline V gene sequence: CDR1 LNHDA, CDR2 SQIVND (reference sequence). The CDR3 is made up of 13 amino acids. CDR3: CASRPRPSGQVNF. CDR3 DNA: TGTGCCAGTCGTCCCCGCCCCTCCGGGCAGGTGAACTTC.

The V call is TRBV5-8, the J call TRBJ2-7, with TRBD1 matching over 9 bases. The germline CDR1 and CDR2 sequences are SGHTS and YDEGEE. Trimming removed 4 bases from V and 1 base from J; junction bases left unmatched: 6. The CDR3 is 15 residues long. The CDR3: CASSPGTGRSYEQYF. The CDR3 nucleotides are TGTGCCAGCAGCCCCGGGACAGGGCGTTCCTACGAGCAGTACTTC.

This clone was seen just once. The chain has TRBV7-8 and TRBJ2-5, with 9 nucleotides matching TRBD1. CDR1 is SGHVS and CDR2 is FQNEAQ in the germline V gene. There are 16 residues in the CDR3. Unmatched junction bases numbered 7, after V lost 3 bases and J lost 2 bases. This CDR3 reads CASSFRDRVTQETQYF. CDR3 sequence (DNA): TGTGCCAGCAGCTTCCGGGACAGGGTTACACAAGAGACCCAGTACTTC.

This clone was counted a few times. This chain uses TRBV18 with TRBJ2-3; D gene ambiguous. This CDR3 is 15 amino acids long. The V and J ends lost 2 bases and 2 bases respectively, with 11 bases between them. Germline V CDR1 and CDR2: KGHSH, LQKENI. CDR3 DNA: TGTGCCAGCTCACCAGAATGGCAGAACACAGATACGCAGTATTTT. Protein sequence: CASSPEWQNTDTQYF.

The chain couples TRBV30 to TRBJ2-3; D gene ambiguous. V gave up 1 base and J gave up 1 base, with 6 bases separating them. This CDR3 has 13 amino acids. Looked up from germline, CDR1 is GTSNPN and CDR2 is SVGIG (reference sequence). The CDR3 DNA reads TGTGCCTGGAGTGGGTCAGGCACAGATACGCAGTATTTT. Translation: CAWSGSGTDTQYF. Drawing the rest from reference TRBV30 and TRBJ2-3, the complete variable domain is SQTIHQWPATLVQPVGSPLSLECTVEGTSNPNLYWYRQAAGRGLQLLFYSVGIGQISSEVPQNLSASRPQDRQFILSSKKLLLSDSGFYLCAWSGSGTDTQYFGPGTRLTVL.

The CDR3 loop is CASSSSDGGEQYF. The CDR3 nucleotides read TGTGCCAGCAGCTCTTCCGACGGCGGGGAGCAGTACTTC. The gene calls are TRBV7-3 and TRBJ2-7, with a possible D match to TRBD2 (5 bases). The CDR3 sequence is 13 residues long. V was pared by 4 bases and J by 7 bases, with 14 bases between. The germline V gene encodes CDR1 SGHTA and CDR2 FQGTGA.

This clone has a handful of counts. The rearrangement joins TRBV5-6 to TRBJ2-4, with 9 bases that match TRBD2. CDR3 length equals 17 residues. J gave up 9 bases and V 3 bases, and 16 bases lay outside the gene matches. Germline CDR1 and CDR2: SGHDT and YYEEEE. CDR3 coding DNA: TGTGCCAGCAGCTGGATGCCCGGATGGCGGGAGGGAGCCATTCAGTACTTC. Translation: CASSWMPGWREGAIQYF.

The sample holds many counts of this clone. The CDR3 spells CASSTGASYEQYF. CDR3 nucleotides: TGTGCCAGCAGTACCGGGGCCTCCTACGAGCAGTACTTC. The chain uses TRBV11-1 and TRBJ2-7; D tentatively reads TRBD1 or TRBD2 (5 bases each). Germline V gene lookup returns CDR1 SGHAT and CDR2 FQDESV (reference sequence). Trimming removed 6 bases from V and 0 bases from J, with 9 bases in between. The CDR3 has 13 residues. Looking up the rest from reference TRBV11-1 and TRBJ2-7 gives the full variable domain: EAEVAQSPRYKITEKSQAVAFWCDPISGHATLYWYRQILGQGPELLVQFQDESVVDDSQLPKDRFSAERLKGVDSTLKIQPAELGDSAMYLCASSTGASYEQYFGPGTRLTVT.

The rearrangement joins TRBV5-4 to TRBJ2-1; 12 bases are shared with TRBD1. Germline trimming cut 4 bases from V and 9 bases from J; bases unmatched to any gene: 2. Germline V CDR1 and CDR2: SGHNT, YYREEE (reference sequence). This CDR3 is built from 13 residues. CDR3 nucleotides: TGTGCCAGCAGCCCGGGACAGGGGGCTGAGCAGTTCTTC. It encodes CASSPGQGAEQFF.

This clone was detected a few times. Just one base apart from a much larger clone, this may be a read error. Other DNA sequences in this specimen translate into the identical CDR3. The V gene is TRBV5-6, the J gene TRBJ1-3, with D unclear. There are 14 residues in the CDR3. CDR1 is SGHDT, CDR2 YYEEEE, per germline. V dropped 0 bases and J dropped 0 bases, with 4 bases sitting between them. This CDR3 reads CASSLDLSGNTIYF. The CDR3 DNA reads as TGTGCCAGCAGCTTGGATCTCTCTGGAAACACCATATATTTT.

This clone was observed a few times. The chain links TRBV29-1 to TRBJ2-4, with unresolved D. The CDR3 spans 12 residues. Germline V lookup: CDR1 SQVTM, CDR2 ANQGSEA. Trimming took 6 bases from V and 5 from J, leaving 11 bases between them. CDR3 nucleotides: TGCAGCGTGGAAAACTTCCAAAACATTCAGTACTTC. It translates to CSVENFQNIQYF.

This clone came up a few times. Here the CDR3 reads CASSPGVYNSPLHF. The CDR3 region has the DNA TGCGCCAGCAGCCCGGGAGTGTATAATTCACCCCTCCACTTT. The chain links TRBV5-1 to TRBJ1-6; D remains unclear. The germline V and J ends were trimmed by 4 bases and 4 bases, with 9 bases remaining between them. The CDR3 sequence is 14 residues long. Germline lookup yields CDR1 SGHRS and CDR2 YFSETQ.

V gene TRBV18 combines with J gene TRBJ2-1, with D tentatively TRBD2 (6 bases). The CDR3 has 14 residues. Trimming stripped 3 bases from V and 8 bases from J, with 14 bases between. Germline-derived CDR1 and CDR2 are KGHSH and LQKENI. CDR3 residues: CASSPLEGWYEQFF. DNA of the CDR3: TGTGCCAGCTCACCGTTGGAGGGGTGGTATGAGCAGTTCTTC.

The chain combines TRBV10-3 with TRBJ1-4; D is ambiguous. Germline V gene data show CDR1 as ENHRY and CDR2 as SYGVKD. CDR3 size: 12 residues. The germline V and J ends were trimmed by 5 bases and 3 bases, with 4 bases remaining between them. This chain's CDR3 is CAISRPNEKLFF. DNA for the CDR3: TGTGCCATCAGTCGACCTAATGAAAAACTGTTTTTT.

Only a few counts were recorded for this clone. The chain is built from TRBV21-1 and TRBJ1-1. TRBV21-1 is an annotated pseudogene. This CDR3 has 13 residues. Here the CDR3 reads CASMRRGDTEAFF. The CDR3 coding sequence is TGTGCCAGCATGAGGCGGGGGGACACTGAAGCTTTCTTT.

CDR3 protein: CASSQALQNSQPQHF. In DNA form, the CDR3 reads TGCGCCAGCAGCCAAGCCCTCCAAAATAGCCAGCCCCAGCATTTT. This chain uses TRBV4-1 with TRBJ1-5; D is unclear. The V end lost 1 base, the J end lost 7 bases, and 14 bases lay between the germline ends. The V gene's germline CDR1 is MGHRA and CDR2 YSYEKL. The CDR3 has 15 amino acids.

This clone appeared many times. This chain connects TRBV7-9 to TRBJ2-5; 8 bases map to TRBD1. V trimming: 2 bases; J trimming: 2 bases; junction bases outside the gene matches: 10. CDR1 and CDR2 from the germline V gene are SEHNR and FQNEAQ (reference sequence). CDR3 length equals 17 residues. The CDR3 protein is CASSLSLGTGEQETQYF. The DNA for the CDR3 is TGTGCCAGCAGCTTATCGTTGGGGACAGGAGAGCAAGAGACCCAGTACTTC.

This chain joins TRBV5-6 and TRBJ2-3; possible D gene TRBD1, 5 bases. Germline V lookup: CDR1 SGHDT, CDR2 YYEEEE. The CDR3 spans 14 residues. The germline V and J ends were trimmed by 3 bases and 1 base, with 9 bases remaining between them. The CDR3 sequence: CASSYLQGTDTQYF. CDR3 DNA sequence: TGTGCCAGCAGCTATCTACAGGGCACAGATACGCAGTATTTT.

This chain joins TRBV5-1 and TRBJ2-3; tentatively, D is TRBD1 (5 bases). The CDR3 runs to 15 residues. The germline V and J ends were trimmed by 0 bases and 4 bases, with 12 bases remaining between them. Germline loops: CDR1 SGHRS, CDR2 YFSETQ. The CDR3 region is CASSLAGQSSDTQYF. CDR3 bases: TGCGCCAGCAGCTTGGCCGGACAATCTTCAGATACGCAGTATTTT. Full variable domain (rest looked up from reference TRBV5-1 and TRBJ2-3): KAGVTQTPRYLIKTRGQQVTLSCSPISGHRSVSWYQQTPGQGLQFLFEYFSETQRNKGNFPGRFSGRQFSNSRSEMNVSTLELGDSALYLCASSLAGQSSDTQYFGPGTRLTVL.

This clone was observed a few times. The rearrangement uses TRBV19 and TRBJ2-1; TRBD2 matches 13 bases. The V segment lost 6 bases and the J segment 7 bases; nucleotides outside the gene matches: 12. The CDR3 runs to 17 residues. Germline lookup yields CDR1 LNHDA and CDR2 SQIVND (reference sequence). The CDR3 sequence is CASRVTSGRALGNEQFF. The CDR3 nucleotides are TGTGCCAGTAGGGTTACTAGCGGGAGGGCCCTCGGGAATGAGCAGTTCTTC.

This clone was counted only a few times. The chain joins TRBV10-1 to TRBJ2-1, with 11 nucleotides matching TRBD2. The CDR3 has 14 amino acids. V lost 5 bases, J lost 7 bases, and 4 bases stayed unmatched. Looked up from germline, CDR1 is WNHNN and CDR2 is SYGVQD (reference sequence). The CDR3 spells CASSTGTSGNEQFF. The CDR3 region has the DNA TGCGCCAGCAGTACCGGGACTAGCGGAAATGAGCAGTTCTTC.

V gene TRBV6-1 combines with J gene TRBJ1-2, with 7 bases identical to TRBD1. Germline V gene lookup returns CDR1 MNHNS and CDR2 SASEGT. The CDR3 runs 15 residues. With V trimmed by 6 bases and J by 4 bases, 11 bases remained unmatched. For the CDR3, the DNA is TGTGCCAGCAGCCTCTCTGGACAGGCCGCCTATGGCTACACCTTC. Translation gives CASSLSGQAAYGYTF.

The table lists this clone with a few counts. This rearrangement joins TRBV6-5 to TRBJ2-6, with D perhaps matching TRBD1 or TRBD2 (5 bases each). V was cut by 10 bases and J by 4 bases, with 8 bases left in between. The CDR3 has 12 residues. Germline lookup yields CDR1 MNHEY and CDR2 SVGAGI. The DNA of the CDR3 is TGTGCCACAGGGACCGGGGCCAACGTCCTGACTTTC. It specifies CATGTGANVLTF.

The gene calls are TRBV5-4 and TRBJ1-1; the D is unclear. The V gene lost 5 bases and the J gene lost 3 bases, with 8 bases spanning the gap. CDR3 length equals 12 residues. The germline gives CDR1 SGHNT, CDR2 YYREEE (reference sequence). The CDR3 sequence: CASRFDDTEAFF. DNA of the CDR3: TGTGCCAGCAGGTTCGATGACACTGAAGCTTTCTTT.

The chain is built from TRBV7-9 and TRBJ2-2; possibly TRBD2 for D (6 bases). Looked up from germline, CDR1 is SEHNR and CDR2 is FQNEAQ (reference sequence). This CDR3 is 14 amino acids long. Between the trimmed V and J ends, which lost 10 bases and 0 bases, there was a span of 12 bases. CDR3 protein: CATGAPPNTGELFF. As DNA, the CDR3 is TGTGCCACGGGAGCACCTCCGAACACCGGGGAGCTGTTTTTT.